This entry concerns a single T cell receptor (beta chain). Its antigen is still unknown. No clone much larger than this one lies a single base away; base qualities are absent. Each donor gave one peripheral blood draw, averaging approximately 120 mL, which was collected into heparinised tubes. Using a panel that included CD45RO, CCR7, CD25, CD127, CD95 and CD27, naive, central memory, regulatory and stem cell-like memory CD4+ T cells were sorted on a BD FACSAria II. Purity was above 95% for every sorted population. PBMCs were isolated right away by Lymphoprep density gradient centrifugation and were stained directly, without culture. So that batch effects would be minimized, each experiment stained and sorted samples in pairs, pairing one healthy donor with one patient. The record originates from a study of beta chain features in type 1 diabetes (dated by TCRdb to 2016 to 2019). Notes on the research overall: Patients and healthy donors did not differ in mean age, gender distribution, total cell number or subset yield. A total of some 110 million sorted cells were examined across all samples, and a strong correlation was observed between cell number per subset and RNA yield. In the study, TCRB repertoires of sorted circulating CD4+ T cell subsets from recently diagnosed type 1 diabetes patients were compared with those of matched healthy donors. Regulatory and stem cell-like memory subsets were obtained from only 8 patients and roughly 8 healthy donors, while naive and central memory subsets were obtained from all 28 donors.

The entire isolated RNA was reverse transcribed using the High Capacity cDNA Reverse Transcription Kit, and thus expressed TCRB transcripts were sequenced. Naive, central memory and regulatory T cell samples underwent deep immunoSEQ sequencing, averaging roughly 3.4 million total reads per sample. Sorted cells were lysed in RLT buffer and RNA was extracted with DNase-treated RNeasy Micro or Mini kits, depending on cell number. To prevent cross-contamination, every cell subset was processed on its own, while patient and healthy donor samples were processed together. TCRB sequences were amplified from cDNA with the immunoSEQ multiplex PCR, producing 87-bp fragments spanning the CDR3 region. The amplicons were sequenced using the Illumina HiSeq platform. Processing in the source paper ran as follows. Synthetic template baselines were used to correct PCR bias computationally, reads within Hamming distance 2 were collapsed together, and singletons that could not be merged were discarded. Reads were aligned against IMGT so that V, D and J genes, CDR3 length and insertions or deletions at six rearrangement sites could be assigned. Clonotype counts were normalized to sorted cell number within each subset before computing true diversity and Gini coefficients with the tcR R package. Repertoire sharing was quantified using the overlap coefficient calculated on TCRB nucleotide sequences. As a proxy for the pre-selection repertoire, out-of-frame TCRB sequences from naive cells were analyzed. TCRdb limited this immuneACCESS table to in-frame rearrangements with V and J called. A share of clones is missing; checked studies link under half to unresolved V genes, and the rest is unexplained. V and J calls and clone size are those listed in that table; D and trimming were worked out from the DNA. The sample data list about 350,000 clones, and around a fifth of these were observed just once. Of the sample, under 0.055% is held by the ten largest clones.

Reading the germline V gene (reference sequence) gives CDR1 MNHEY and CDR2 SMNVEV. Trimming at the junction amounts to 6 bases on V and 2 bases on J, and the germline ends lie 16 bases apart. The CDR3 runs 15 amino acids, cysteine and phenylalanine included. The sequence is cut down to CDR3 DNA, 45 bases in frame from base 1. Broad study findings and their caveats: Only small numbers of individuals were included in the HLA sub-analyses, which left unresolved whether HLA type had any influence on TCRB rearrangement. Naive, central memory and regulatory TCRB repertoires appeared more similar among patients than among healthy donors. PCR might favor shorter templates, but patient and control samples were amplified and corrected together, so any skew would affect both groups equally. Because cDNA was sequenced instead of genomic DNA, activated cells with high expression could be over-represented, although the groups did not differ in activation or CD3 levels. At VDJ recombination sites, type 1 diabetes patients had fewer insertions and more deleted nucleotides, which implies abnormalities in thymic rearrangement. Type 1 diabetes patients showed a moderate but significant shortening of TCRB CDR3 length in all four CD4+ subsets.

The receptor comes from a woman under 30 in good health. The chain is encoded by TRBV27 joined to TRBJ2-5; tentative D gene TRBD2, with 5 bases matching. Sequencing used naive CD4+ T cells from blood. The cell subset or site label of this sample denotes: true naive CD4+ T cells. The CDR3 protein: CASRLAGGIQETQYF. The nucleotide sequence is TGTGCCAGCAGGTTGGCGGGTGGAATACAAGAGACCCAGTACTTC.